This TCR beta chain emerged from a study of blood T cell repertoires in COVID-19. Overall study: The United States, Italy and Spain provided the acute and convalescent COVID-19 samples. T cells, B-cell-depleted T cells, or PBMCs supplied cDNA or gDNA.

CDR1 is SNHLY, CDR2 FYNNEI, per germline. CDR3 length: 15 amino acids. Deletions cut 2 bases from V and 5 bases from J, with 15 bases between. In the original workflow: Reference gene primer amplification in the assay estimated nucleated cell counts. Method: immunoSEQ multiplex PCR; TCRdb's copy keeps in-frame clones and lacks some. The DNA gave D and trimming, while V, J and clone size come from that table. The repertoire holds more than 300,000 clones, roughly 89% seen once, with 2.5% to 4% in the top ten. This receptor was obtained from a woman younger than 30 who had recovered from COVID-19. The rearrangement links TRBV2 to TRBJ2-5, with D possibly TRBD2 on 6 matching bases. Sequenced input: peripheral blood. The CDR3 loop reads CASSEFQGGGETQYF. The CDR3 coding sequence is TGTGCCAGCAGTGAATTCCAGGGTGGGGGGGAGACCCAGTACTTC.